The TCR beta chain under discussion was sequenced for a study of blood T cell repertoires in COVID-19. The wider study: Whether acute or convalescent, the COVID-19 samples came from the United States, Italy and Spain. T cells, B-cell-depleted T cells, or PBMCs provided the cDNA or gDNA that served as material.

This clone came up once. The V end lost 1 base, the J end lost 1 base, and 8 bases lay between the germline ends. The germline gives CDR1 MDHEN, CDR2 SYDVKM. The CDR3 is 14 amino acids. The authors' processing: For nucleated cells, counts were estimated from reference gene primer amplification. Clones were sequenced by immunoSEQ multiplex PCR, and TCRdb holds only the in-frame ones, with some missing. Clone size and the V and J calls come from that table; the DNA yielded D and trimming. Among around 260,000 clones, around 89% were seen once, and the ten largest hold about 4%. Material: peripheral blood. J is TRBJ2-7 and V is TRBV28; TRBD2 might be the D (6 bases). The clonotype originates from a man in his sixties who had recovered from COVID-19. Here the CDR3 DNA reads TGTGCCAGCAGTTTATCCGGGGGATCCTACGAGCAGTACTTC. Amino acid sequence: CASSLSGGSYEQYF. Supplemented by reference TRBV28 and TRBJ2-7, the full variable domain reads DVKVTQSSRYLVKRTGEKVFLECVQDMDHENMFWYRQDPGLGLRLIYFSYDVKMKEKGDIPEGYSVSREKKERFSLILESASTNQTSMYLCASSLSGGSYEQYFGPGTRLTVT.